Below, one T cell receptor (beta chain) is given with its context. The CDR3 is 15 amino acids. Germline V gives CDR1 MGHDK, CDR2 SYGVNS. V was pared by 8 bases and J by 4 bases, with 20 bases between. TCRdb's table, derived via immunoSEQ multiplex PCR, lists solely in-frame clones and lacks some. The sample records some 200,000 clones, about 92% being singletons. The source of the sample is a study of blood T cell repertoires in COVID-19. Study context: Acute and convalescent COVID-19 specimens originated in the United States, Italy and Spain. Nucleic acid was either cDNA or gDNA, and it came from T cells, B-cell-depleted T cells, or PBMCs.

Sequencing was carried out using peripheral blood. The receptor was isolated from a man between 25 and 39 years old with acute or convalescent COVID-19. V gene TRBV25-1 combines with J gene TRBJ1-2; D is unresolved. The CDR3 loop is CASLNEVEGTYGYTF. In DNA form, the CDR3 reads TGTGCCAGCCTAAATGAAGTAGAGGGAACCTATGGCTACACCTTC.